The sequence of this TCR beta chain was determined in a study of cytomegalovirus exposure and HLA in healthy donors. General study findings and limits: The study listed around 150 cytomegalovirus-associated TCR beta chains.

Here immunoSEQ multiplex PCR was the method, and the copy in TCRdb shows in-frame clones only, minus some. The table lists about 120,000 clones, roughly 89% of them singletons, with 2% in the top ten. There are 19 residues in the CDR3. The J segment lost 2 bases and the V segment lost 2 bases, leaving 17 bases of the junction unmatched. Concerning this clone itself: Its antigen is not known.

Sample: PBMCs. The J gene is TRBJ1-2, the V gene TRBV23-1, with 7 nucleotides matching TRBD1. TRBV23-1 is noted as an ORF with a role that remains uncertain. This TCR was sampled from a woman aged 18 to 35 in good health and CMV-seronegative. In nucleotides, the CDR3 is TGCGCCAGCAGTCAACCCCAGGACAGGATAGAACCCGAAAACTATGGCTACACCTTC. Translation gives CASSQPQDRIEPENYGYTF.